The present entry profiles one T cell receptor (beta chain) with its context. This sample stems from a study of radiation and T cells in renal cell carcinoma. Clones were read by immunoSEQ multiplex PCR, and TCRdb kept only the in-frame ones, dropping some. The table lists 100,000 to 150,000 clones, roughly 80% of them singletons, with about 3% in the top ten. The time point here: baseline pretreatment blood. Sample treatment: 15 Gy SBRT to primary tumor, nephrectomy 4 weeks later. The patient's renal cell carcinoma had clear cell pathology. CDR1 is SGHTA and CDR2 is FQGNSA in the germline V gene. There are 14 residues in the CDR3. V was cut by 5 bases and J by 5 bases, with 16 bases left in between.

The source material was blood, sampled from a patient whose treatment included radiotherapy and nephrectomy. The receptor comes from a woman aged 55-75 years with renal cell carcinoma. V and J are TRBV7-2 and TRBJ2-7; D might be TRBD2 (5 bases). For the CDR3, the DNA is TGTGCCAGCAGCCCGGGGTCCATTAGGCACGAGCAGTACTTC. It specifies CASSPGSIRHEQYF.